These T cell receptor beta chains were read from a single sample in a study of cytomegalovirus exposure and HLA in healthy donors. This table comes from immunoSEQ multiplex PCR, and its TCRdb copy is limited to in-frame clones, with some not included. Among about 72,000 clones listed, 78% were seen once. Material: PBMCs. These receptors all come from a man between 35 and 55 years old in good health and CMV-seronegative. The CDR3 runs from the conserved cysteine through the conserved F or W. The order of the fields is J gene, V gene, D gene, clone size, CDR3 DNA, CDR3 protein. The D gene is left open where the match is weak. A row's size may be missing; if present it is once, few, many or a size class.

j_gene: TRBJ2-2; v_gene: TRBV2; d_gene: TRBD1; abundance: .; CDR3nt: TGTGCCAGCAGTCGGGACAGCAACACCGGGGAGCTGTTTTTT; CDR3aa: CASSRDSNTGELFF
j_gene: TRBJ2-6; v_gene: TRBV7-3; d_gene: TRBD1; abundance: once; CDR3nt: TGTGCCAGCAGCTTCCTCTCCGGGACAGGGCTTGCTGGGGCCAACGTCCTGACTTTC; CDR3aa: CASSFLSGTGLAGANVLTF
j_gene: TRBJ2-6; v_gene: TRBV30; d_gene: .; abundance: .; CDR3nt: TGTGCCTGGAGTGTAGTGCCAGTTGCTTCCTCTGGGGCCAACGTCCTGACTTTC; CDR3aa: CAWSVVPVASSGANVLTF
j_gene: TRBJ1-1; v_gene: TRBV19; d_gene: .; abundance: .; CDR3nt: TGTGCCAGTAGTATAGACCAGGGGTTGGCTGAAGCTTTCTTT; CDR3aa: CASSIDQGLAEAFF
j_gene: TRBJ2-3; v_gene: TRBV4-1; d_gene: TRBD2; abundance: .; CDR3nt: TGCGCCAGCAGCCATCTGGGACTAGCGGAACAGTATTTT; CDR3aa: CASSHLGLAEQYF
j_gene: TRBJ2-3; v_gene: TRBV4-2; d_gene: TRBD1; abundance: .; CDR3nt: TGTGCCAGCAGCCGAGACAGGGCGAGCACAGATACGCAGTATTTT; CDR3aa: CASSRDRASTDTQYF
j_gene: TRBJ1-4; v_gene: TRBV7-6; d_gene: .; abundance: .; CDR3nt: TGTGCCAGCAGCTTAGTCAGGGGTTCAACTAATGAAAAACTGTTTTTT; CDR3aa: CASSLVRGSTNEKLFF
j_gene: TRBJ2-7; v_gene: TRBV7-2; d_gene: .; abundance: .; CDR3nt: TGTGCCAGCAGCTCCCAGGGCGGTCTCGGGTCCTACGAGCAGTACTTC; CDR3aa: CASSSQGGLGSYEQYF
j_gene: TRBJ2-2; v_gene: TRBV6-5; d_gene: .; abundance: .; CDR3nt: TGTGCCAGCAGTTTCCTGACGGGAGGGGAGCTGTTTTTT; CDR3aa: CASSFLTGGELFF
j_gene: TRBJ2-4; v_gene: TRBV29-1; d_gene: TRBD1; abundance: once; CDR3nt: TGCAGCGTCGTTAACAGGGGCGAGTCCAAAAACATTCAGTACTTC; CDR3aa: CSVVNRGESKNIQYF
j_gene: TRBJ2-7; v_gene: TRBV30; d_gene: .; abundance: .; CDR3nt: TGTGCCTGGGAGGACAATTCCTACGAGCAGTACTTC; CDR3aa: CAWEDNSYEQYF
j_gene: TRBJ2-7; v_gene: TRBV19; d_gene: TRBD1; abundance: .; CDR3nt: TGTGCCAGTAGTATAGTGAGACGGGACAGGGGACTTGTGAAGCAGTACTTC; CDR3aa: CASSIVRRDRGLVKQYF
j_gene: TRBJ1-5; v_gene: TRBV30; d_gene: .; abundance: once; CDR3nt: TGTGCCTGGAGTGTAATGGGAGGGAGAGGACAGCCCCAGCATTTT; CDR3aa: CAWSVMGGRGQPQHF
j_gene: TRBJ2-5; v_gene: TRBV5-1; d_gene: TRBD2; abundance: .; CDR3nt: TGCGCCAGCAGCAATCCAAGAGGGCGGGGGGTCCAAGAGACCCAGTACTTC; CDR3aa: CASSNPRGRGVQETQYF
j_gene: TRBJ1-3; v_gene: TRBV7-2; d_gene: .; abundance: .; CDR3nt: TGTGCCAGCAGCTTAACAGACCTCTCTGGAAACACCATATATTTT; CDR3aa: CASSLTDLSGNTIYF
j_gene: TRBJ2-1; v_gene: TRBV5-1; d_gene: TRBD1; abundance: .; CDR3nt: TGCGCCAGAAGCTTGGCCCCGGGACAGGGGGCACATGAGCAGTTCTTC; CDR3aa: CARSLAPGQGAHEQFF
j_gene: TRBJ1-2; v_gene: TRBV4-3; d_gene: TRBD1; abundance: .; CDR3nt: TGCGCCAGCAGCCTTAACAGGGGGAACTATGGCTACACCTTC; CDR3aa: CASSLNRGNYGYTF
j_gene: TRBJ1-2; v_gene: TRBV9; d_gene: .; abundance: once; CDR3nt: TGTGCCAGCAGCCCCCGGGAAGGATCCTTCTATGGCTACACCTTC; CDR3aa: CASSPREGSFYGYTF
j_gene: TRBJ1-4; v_gene: TRBV14; d_gene: TRBD1; abundance: .; CDR3nt: TGTGCCAGCAGCCGGACAGGGGGGAGAGAAAAACTGTTTTTT; CDR3aa: CASSRTGGREKLFF
j_gene: TRBJ1-5; v_gene: TRBV6-5; d_gene: .; abundance: once; CDR3nt: TGTGCCAGCAGTTACGACAGTTATAGCAATCAGCCCCAGCATTTT; CDR3aa: CASSYDSYSNQPQHF
j_gene: TRBJ1-1; v_gene: TRBV4-1; d_gene: TRBD1; abundance: .; CDR3nt: TGCGCCAGCAGCCAGACCGGGACAGGGAGGGATGAAGCTTTCTTT; CDR3aa: CASSQTGTGRDEAFF
j_gene: TRBJ1-5; v_gene: TRBV30; d_gene: .; abundance: .; CDR3nt: TGTGCCTGGAGTGTAATGGGGGGGGGTCAGCCCCAGCATTTT; CDR3aa: CAWSVMGGGQPQHF
j_gene: TRBJ2-1; v_gene: TRBV27; d_gene: TRBD2; abundance: .; CDR3nt: TGTGCCAGCAGTTTATCGCTAGCGGGGGGGATCAATGAGCAGTTCTTC; CDR3aa: CASSLSLAGGINEQFF
j_gene: TRBJ2-7; v_gene: TRBV6-6; d_gene: .; abundance: .; CDR3nt: TGTGCCAGCAGTTCCACAGGGTTCGAGCAGTACTTC; CDR3aa: CASSSTGFEQYF
j_gene: TRBJ2-7; v_gene: TRBV28; d_gene: .; abundance: .; CDR3nt: TGTGCCAGCAGTCTACTCTTCTACGAGCAGTACTTC; CDR3aa: CASSLLFYEQYF
j_gene: TRBJ1-1; v_gene: TRBV7-9; d_gene: .; abundance: .; CDR3nt: TGTTCCAGCAGCTTACCAGGGTGGGAAGCTTTCTTT; CDR3aa: CSSSLPGWEAFF
j_gene: TRBJ2-3; v_gene: TRBV28; d_gene: .; abundance: .; CDR3nt: TGTGCCAGCAGCCCACCCGAAGGACCTAGCCCCATCATCACAGATACGCAGTATTTT; CDR3aa: CASSPPEGPSPIITDTQYF
j_gene: TRBJ2-1; v_gene: TRBV18; d_gene: TRBD1; abundance: .; CDR3nt: TGTGCCAGCTCACCCTCCGGGACAGGGGCCAATGAGCAGTTCTTC; CDR3aa: CASSPSGTGANEQFF
j_gene: TRBJ2-2; v_gene: TRBV7-3; d_gene: .; abundance: .; CDR3nt: TGTGCCAGCAGCTTGGGACAAGCGAACACCGGGGAGCTGTTTTTT; CDR3aa: CASSLGQANTGELFF
j_gene: TRBJ1-5; v_gene: TRBV7-9; d_gene: TRBD1; abundance: few; CDR3nt: TGTGCCAGCAGCTTACAGGGGGTTGGTCAGCCCCAGCATTTT; CDR3aa: CASSLQGVGQPQHF
j_gene: TRBJ1-1; v_gene: TRBV6-5; d_gene: .; abundance: .; CDR3nt: TGTGCCAGCATCCTGACAGAGGCCCGAGGCGAAGCTTTCTTT; CDR3aa: CASILTEARGEAFF
j_gene: TRBJ2-2; v_gene: TRBV6-5; d_gene: .; abundance: .; CDR3nt: TGTGCCAGCAACCGAGGCCTTTCCGGGGAGCTGTTTTTT; CDR3aa: CASNRGLSGELFF
j_gene: TRBJ1-2; v_gene: TRBV4-2; d_gene: TRBD1; abundance: .; CDR3nt: TGTGCCAGCAGCCTAGGGGGGACAGGGGGATGTGACTACACCTTC; CDR3aa: CASSLGGTGGCDYTF
j_gene: TRBJ2-1; v_gene: TRBV7-6; d_gene: TRBD2; abundance: few; CDR3nt: TGTGCCAGCAGCTTAGCTAGCGGGGTTTACAATGAGCAGTTCTTC; CDR3aa: CASSLASGVYNEQFF
j_gene: TRBJ2-6; v_gene: TRBV5-4; d_gene: TRBD2; abundance: .; CDR3nt: TGTGCCAGCAGCGCAGGACTAGCGGGAAACTCTGGGGCCAACGTCCTGACTTTC; CDR3aa: CASSAGLAGNSGANVLTF
j_gene: TRBJ2-6; v_gene: TRBV2; d_gene: .; abundance: few; CDR3nt: TGTGCCAGCAGCTACAGTACCGGGGCCAACGTCCTGACTTTC; CDR3aa: CASSYSTGANVLTF
j_gene: TRBJ2-7; v_gene: TRBV6-5; d_gene: TRBD2; abundance: .; CDR3nt: TGTGCCAGCAGTTACCGGCTAGCGGGTTCCTACGAGCAGTACTTC; CDR3aa: CASSYRLAGSYEQYF
j_gene: TRBJ1-2; v_gene: TRBV7-2; d_gene: .; abundance: .; CDR3nt: TGTGCCAGCAGCTTAGTGTCTGAGGGCTATGGCTACACCTTC; CDR3aa: CASSLVSEGYGYTF
j_gene: TRBJ1-2; v_gene: TRBV6-1; d_gene: .; abundance: .; CDR3nt: TGTGCCAGCAGTGAATTTACTGACACCTTC; CDR3aa: CASSEFTDTF
j_gene: TRBJ2-2; v_gene: TRBV5-1; d_gene: .; abundance: .; CDR3nt: TGCGCCAGCAGCGACGCAGGGGTTTCCGGGGAGCTGTTTTTT; CDR3aa: CASSDAGVSGELFF